The following is a TCR beta chain sequence with its context. The data originate from a study of cytomegalovirus exposure and HLA in healthy donors. Use of 60 Vbeta and 13 Jbeta primers characterized the PCR. Here immunoSEQ multiplex PCR was the method, and the copy in TCRdb shows in-frame clones only, minus some. The sample yields 150,000 to 200,000 clones, roughly four fifths seen once. This CDR3 comprises 15 residues. Losses at the gene ends were 5 bases for V and 0 bases for J; bases not matched to a gene: 5. Germline V gives CDR1 SGHRS, CDR2 YFSETQ. Healthy bone marrow donors supplied every sample.

The receptor comes from a woman younger than 35 in good health and CMV-seronegative. This chain uses TRBV5-1 with TRBJ2-5, with 9 positions matching TRBD1. The sample taken for sequencing was PBMCs. This CDR3 reads CASSPWDRDQETQYF. In DNA form, the CDR3 reads TGCGCCAGCAGTCCATGGGACAGGGACCAAGAGACCCAGTACTTC.